This entry lists 7 T cell receptor beta chains sequenced from one sample in a study of cytomegalovirus exposure and HLA in healthy donors. The PCR ran on 60 Vbeta and 13 Jbeta primers. Profiled with immunoSEQ multiplex PCR; TCRdb holds only in-frame clones, not every one. The table lists about 100,000 clones, around 73% of them singletons. Sequenced sample: PBMCs. These receptors all stem from a man aged 25 to 40 in good health and CMV-seronegative.

J is TRBJ1-2 and V is TRBV10-3, with 8 bases fitting TRBD1. The CDR3 extends over 14 amino acids. The germline V gene encodes CDR1 ENHRY and CDR2 SYGVKD. With V trimmed by 0 bases and J by 7 bases, 4 bases remained unmatched. The CDR3 nucleotides are TGTGCCATCAGTGAGTCGACAGGGGTCGTTGGCTACACCTTC. As protein: CAISESTGVVGYTF.

This clone was counted a single time. The J gene is TRBJ1-4, the V gene TRBV10-3, with D perhaps TRBD1 (6 bases). V lost 3 bases and J lost 8, with 13 bases in between. Germline-derived CDR1 and CDR2 are ENHRY and SYGVKD. The CDR3 loop spans 14 amino acids. The CDR3 sequence is CAISDSGVREKLFF. The CDR3 DNA is TGTGCCATCAGTGATTCAGGGGTTAGAGAAAAACTGTTTTTT.

DNA of the CDR3: TGTGCCAGCAGTTTCGAGGCGACAGGGGGTCGAAGGACTGAAGCTTTCTTT. Translated, it gives CASSFEATGGRRTEAFF. V and J are TRBV9 and TRBJ1-1; TRBD1 matches 9 bases. This CDR3 contains 17 residues. Germline CDR1 and CDR2: SGDLS and YYNGEE. V shed 5 bases, J shed 5 bases, and the junction held 16 bases outside the gene matches.

V usage is TRBV19 and J usage is TRBJ2-2, with 8 bases that match TRBD1. The germline CDR1 and CDR2 sequences are LNHDA and SQIVND (reference sequence). The CDR3 spans 16 residues. The V segment lost 4 bases and the J segment 6 bases; nucleotides outside the gene matches: 10. CDR3 in DNA: TGTGCCAGTAGTACTACAGGGGGTCCATTGGCCGGGGAGCTGTTTTTT. Protein sequence: CASSTTGGPLAGELFF.

This clone was found a few times. The chain is built from TRBV29-1 and TRBJ2-2, with 9 bases identical to TRBD2. The trim removed 0 bases at V and 1 base at J, leaving 6 bases unmatched. Germline V gene data show CDR1 as SQVTM and CDR2 as ANQGSEA. There are 17 residues in the CDR3. The DNA of the CDR3 is TGCAGCGTTGAAGATCGTGGAGCGGGGGGGAACACCGGGGAGCTGTTTTTT. Protein: CSVEDRGAGGNTGELFF.

The chain is built from TRBV30 and TRBJ2-1, with a tentative D call TRBD2 (6 bases). CDR3 length: 13 residues. Trimming removed 6 bases at V and 5 bases at J, with 14 bases between. The germline V gene encodes CDR1 GTSNPN and CDR2 SVGIG (reference sequence). The CDR3: CACRGKGHNEQFF. The CDR3 bases are TGTGCCTGTCGGGGGAAAGGACACAATGAGCAGTTCTTC.

This clone has a handful of counts. The CDR3, as DNA: TGCGCCAGCAGCCCGAGGCAGGGGGAGAACACTGAAGCTTTCTTT. The encoded protein is CASSPRQGENTEAFF. This chain uses TRBV4-1 with TRBJ1-1; 7 nucleotides match TRBD1. CDR3 length: 15 residues. V lost 4 bases and J lost 1; bases outside the gene matches: 6. Germline CDR1 reads MGHRA; CDR2 reads YSYEKL.